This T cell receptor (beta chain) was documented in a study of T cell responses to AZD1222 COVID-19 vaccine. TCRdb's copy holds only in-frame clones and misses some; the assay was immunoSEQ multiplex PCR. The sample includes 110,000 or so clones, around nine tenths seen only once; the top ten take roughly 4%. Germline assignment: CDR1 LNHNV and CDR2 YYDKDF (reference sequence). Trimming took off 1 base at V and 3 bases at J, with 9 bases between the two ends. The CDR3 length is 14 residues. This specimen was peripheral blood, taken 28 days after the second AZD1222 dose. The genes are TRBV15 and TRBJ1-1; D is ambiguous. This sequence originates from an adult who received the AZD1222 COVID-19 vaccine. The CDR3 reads CATSRGLADTEAFF. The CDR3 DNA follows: TGTGCCACCAGCAGAGGGTTAGCAGACACTGAAGCTTTCTTT.